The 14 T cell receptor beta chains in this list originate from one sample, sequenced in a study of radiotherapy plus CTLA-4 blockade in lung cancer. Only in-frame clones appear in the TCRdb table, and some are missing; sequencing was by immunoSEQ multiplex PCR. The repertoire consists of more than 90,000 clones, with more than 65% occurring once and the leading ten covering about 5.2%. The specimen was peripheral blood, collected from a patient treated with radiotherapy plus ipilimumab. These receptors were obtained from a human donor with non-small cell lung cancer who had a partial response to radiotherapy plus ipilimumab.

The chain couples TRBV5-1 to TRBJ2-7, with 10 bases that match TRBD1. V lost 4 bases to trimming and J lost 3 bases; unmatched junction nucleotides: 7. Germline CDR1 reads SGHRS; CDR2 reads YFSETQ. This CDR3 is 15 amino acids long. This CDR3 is CASSLRGTGDYEQYF. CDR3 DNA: TGCGCCAGCAGCCTGAGGGGGACAGGGGACTACGAGCAGTACTTC.

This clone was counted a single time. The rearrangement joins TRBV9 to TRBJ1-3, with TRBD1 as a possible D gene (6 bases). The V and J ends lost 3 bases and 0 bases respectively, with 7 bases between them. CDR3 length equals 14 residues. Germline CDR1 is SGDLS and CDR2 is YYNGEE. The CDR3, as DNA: TGTGCCAGCAGCGAGGACAGCTCTGGAAACACCATATATTTT. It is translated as CASSEDSSGNTIYF.

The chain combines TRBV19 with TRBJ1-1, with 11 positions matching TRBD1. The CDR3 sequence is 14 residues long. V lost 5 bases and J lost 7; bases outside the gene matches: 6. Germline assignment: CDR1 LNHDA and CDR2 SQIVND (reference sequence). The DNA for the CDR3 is TGTGCCAGTAGTCCCAAGGGACAGGGGGATGAAGCTTTCTTT. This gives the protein CASSPKGQGDEAFF.

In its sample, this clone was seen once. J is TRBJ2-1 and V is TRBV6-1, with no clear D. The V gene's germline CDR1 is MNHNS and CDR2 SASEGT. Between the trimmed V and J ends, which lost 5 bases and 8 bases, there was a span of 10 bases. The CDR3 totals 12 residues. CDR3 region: CASSPDQYEQFF. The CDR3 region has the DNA TGTGCCAGCAGTCCAGATCAGTATGAGCAGTTCTTC.

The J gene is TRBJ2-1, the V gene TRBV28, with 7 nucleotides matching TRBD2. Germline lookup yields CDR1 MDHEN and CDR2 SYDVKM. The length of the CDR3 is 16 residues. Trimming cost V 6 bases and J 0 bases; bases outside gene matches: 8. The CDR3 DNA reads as TGTGCCAGCAGCCCCCTAGCGGCGAGCTCCTACAATGAGCAGTTCTTC. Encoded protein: CASSPLAASSYNEQFF.

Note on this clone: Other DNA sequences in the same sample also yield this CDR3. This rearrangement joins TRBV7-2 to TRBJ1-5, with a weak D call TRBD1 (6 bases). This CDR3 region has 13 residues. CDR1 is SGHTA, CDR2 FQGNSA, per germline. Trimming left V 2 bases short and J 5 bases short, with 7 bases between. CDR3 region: CASSLKGDQPQHF. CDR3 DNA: TGTGCCAGCAGCTTAAAGGGGGATCAGCCCCAGCATTTT.

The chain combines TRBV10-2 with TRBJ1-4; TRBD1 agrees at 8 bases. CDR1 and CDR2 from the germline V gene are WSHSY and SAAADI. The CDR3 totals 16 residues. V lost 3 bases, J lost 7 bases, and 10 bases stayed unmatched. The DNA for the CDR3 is TGCGCCAGCAGTGATCCTTCCAGGGGGCTAGGTGAAAAACTGTTTTTT. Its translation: CASSDPSRGLGEKLFF.

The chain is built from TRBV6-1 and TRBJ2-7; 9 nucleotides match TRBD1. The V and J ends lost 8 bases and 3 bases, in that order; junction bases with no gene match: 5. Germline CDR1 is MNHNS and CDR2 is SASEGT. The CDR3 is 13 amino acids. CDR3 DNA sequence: TGTGCCAGCGCGGGACAGGGCAACTACGAGCAGTACTTC. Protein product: CASAGQGNYEQYF.

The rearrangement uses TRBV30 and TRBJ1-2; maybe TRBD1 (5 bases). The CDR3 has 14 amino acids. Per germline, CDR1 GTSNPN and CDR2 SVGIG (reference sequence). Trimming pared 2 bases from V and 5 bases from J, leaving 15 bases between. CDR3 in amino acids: CAWSWKGQGYGYTF. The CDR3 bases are TGTGCCTGGAGTTGGAAGGGGCAGGGATATGGCTACACCTTC. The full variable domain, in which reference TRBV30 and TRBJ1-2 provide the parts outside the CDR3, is SQTIHQWPATLVQPVGSPLSLECTVEGTSNPNLYWYRQAAGRGLQLLFYSVGIGQISSEVPQNLSASRPQDRQFILSSKKLLLSDSGFYLCAWSWKGQGYGYTFGSGTRLTVV.

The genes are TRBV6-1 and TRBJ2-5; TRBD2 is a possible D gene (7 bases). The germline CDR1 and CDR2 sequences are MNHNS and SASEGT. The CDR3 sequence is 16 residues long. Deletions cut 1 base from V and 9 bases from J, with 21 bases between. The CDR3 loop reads CASSEGGRGAGASQYF. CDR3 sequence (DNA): TGTGCCAGCAGTGAAGGTGGGAGGGGGGCGGGGGCGTCCCAGTACTTC.

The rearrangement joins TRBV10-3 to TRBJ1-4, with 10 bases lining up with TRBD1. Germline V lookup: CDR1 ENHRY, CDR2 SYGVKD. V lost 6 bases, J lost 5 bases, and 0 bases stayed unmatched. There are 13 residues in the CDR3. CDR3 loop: CAIRTGGNEKLFF. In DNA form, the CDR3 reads TGTGCCATCAGGACAGGGGGCAATGAAAAACTGTTTTTT.

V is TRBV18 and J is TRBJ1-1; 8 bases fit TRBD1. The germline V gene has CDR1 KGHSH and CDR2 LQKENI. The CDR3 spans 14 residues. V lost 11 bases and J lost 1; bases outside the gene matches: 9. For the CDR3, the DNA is TGTGCCGGACGAACCGGGACAGGGAACACTGAAGCTTTCTTT. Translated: CAGRTGTGNTEAFF.

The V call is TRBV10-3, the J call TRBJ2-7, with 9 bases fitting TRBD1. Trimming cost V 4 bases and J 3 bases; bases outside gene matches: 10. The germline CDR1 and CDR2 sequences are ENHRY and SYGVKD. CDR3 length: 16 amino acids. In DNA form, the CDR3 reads TGTGCCATCAGTGCACCCCCGGGACAGGGAGGCTACGAGCAGTACTTC. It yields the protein CAISAPPGQGGYEQYF.

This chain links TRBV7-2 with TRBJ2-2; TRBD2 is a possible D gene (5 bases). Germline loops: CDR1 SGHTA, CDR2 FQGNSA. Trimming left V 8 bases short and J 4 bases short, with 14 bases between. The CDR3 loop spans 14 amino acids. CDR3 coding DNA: TGTGCCAGCTCATCCCGGGCGGGCACCGGGGAGCTGTTTTTT. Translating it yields CASSSRAGTGELFF. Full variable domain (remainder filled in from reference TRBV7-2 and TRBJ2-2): GAGVSQSPSNKVTEKGKDVELRCDPISGHTALYWYRQSLGQGLEFLIYFQGNSAPDKSGLPSDRFSAERTGGSVSTLTIQRTQQEDSAVYLCASSSRAGTGELFFGEGSRLTVL.